The 21 T cell receptor beta chains in this list originate from one sample, sequenced in a study of T cell responses to AZD1222 COVID-19 vaccine (dated by TCRdb to the early 2020s). The library was generated by the immunoSEQ multiplex PCR assay. Held by TCRdb, this immuneACCESS table contains in-frame sequences only and omits some clones. Under half of the omission traces to an unresolved V gene where checked; the cause of the rest is unknown. This sample comprises some 170,000 clones, about 92% of them detected only once. Together, the top ten hold 0.7% to 0.9% of the sample. Sample time point, as interpreted from the label and publication: baseline before first vaccination. Source: peripheral blood, taken on day 0 of AZD1222 vaccination. Receptor source: an adult in good health.

The rearrangement joins TRBV3-1 (or the pseudogene TRBV3-2) to TRBJ1-1; a weak D match, TRBD1 (5 bases). Germline CDR1 reads LGHDT; CDR2 reads YNNKEL (reference sequence). V was pared by 1 base and J by 1 base, with 7 bases between. The CDR3 has 14 residues. This chain's CDR3 is CASSQGGRNTEAFF. Written as DNA, the CDR3 is TGTGCCAGCAGCCAAGGGGGGAGGAACACTGAAGCTTTCTTT.

The V gene is TRBV10-3, the J gene TRBJ1-3; the D is unclear. The CDR3 loop spans 14 amino acids. The V gene's germline CDR1 is ENHRY and CDR2 SYGVKD. Trimming stripped 9 bases from V and 1 base from J, with 13 bases between. CDR3 bases: TGTGCCATTGAGGGAGGAAGATCTGGAAACACCATATATTTT. Protein: CAIEGGRSGNTIYF.

The chain carries TRBV6-1 and TRBJ2-1; D is possibly TRBD1 (6 bases). The CDR3 consists of 15 residues. Per the germline V gene, CDR1 is MNHNS and CDR2 is SASEGT. The V and J ends lost 3 bases and 7 bases respectively, with 16 bases between them. DNA for the CDR3: TGTGCCAGCAGTGATAGGTTAAGGGGGAAGAATGAGCAGTTCTTC. The encoded protein is CASSDRLRGKNEQFF.

This chain connects TRBV28 to TRBJ1-2; 9 bases line up with TRBD1. The CDR3 has 16 amino acids. CDR1 and CDR2 from the germline V gene are MDHEN and SYDVKM. V lost 3 bases to trimming and J lost 3 bases; unmatched junction nucleotides: 8. CDR3 in amino acids: CASSFSRDRVDYGYTF. In nucleotides, the CDR3 is TGTGCCAGCAGTTTCTCCCGGGACAGGGTCGACTATGGCTACACCTTC.

The chain employs TRBV18 and TRBJ1-1, with D possibly TRBD1 on 5 matching bases. CDR3 length: 13 amino acids. Germline CDR1 reads KGHSH; CDR2 reads LQKENI. Deletions cut 3 bases from V and 11 bases from J, with 16 bases between. This CDR3 is CASSPIRGDRAFF. DNA for the CDR3: TGTGCCAGCTCACCGATACGAGGGGATCGGGCTTTCTTT.

The chain recombines TRBV12-3 or TRBV12-4 with TRBJ1-1; tentatively, D is TRBD1 (6 bases). The CDR3 runs 13 residues. Trimming cost V 3 bases and J 5 bases, with 10 bases left between them. The DNA of the CDR3 is TGTGCCAGCAGTTTTAAACAGGGAACTGAAGCTTTCTTT. Its translation is CASSFKQGTEAFF.

V is TRBV30 and J is TRBJ1-2; D uncertain. V was trimmed by 5 bases and J by 4 bases, leaving 17 bases between them. Germline V gene lookup returns CDR1 GTSNPN and CDR2 SVGIG (reference sequence). The CDR3 runs to 14 residues. The CDR3 reads CAWAKWASTYGYTF. CDR3 sequence (DNA): TGTGCCTGGGCGAAATGGGCATCGACCTATGGCTACACCTTC.

The chain uses TRBV5-4 and TRBJ2-3; 7 nucleotides match TRBD1. With V trimmed by 4 bases and J by 4 bases, 6 bases remained unmatched. Germline loops: CDR1 SGHNT, CDR2 YYREEE (reference sequence). The CDR3 is 14 amino acids. CDR3 in DNA: TGTGCCAGCAGCATACAGGGGACCCCAGATACGCAGTATTTT. Amino acids: CASSIQGTPDTQYF.

The chain carries TRBV18 and TRBJ1-2; D is perhaps TRBD1 (5 bases). This CDR3 comprises 14 residues. Trimming removed 8 bases at V and 5 bases at J, with 18 bases between. Germline V gene sequence: CDR1 KGHSH, CDR2 LQKENI. In DNA, the CDR3 is TGTGCCAGCCCGCCGGGGGAGGGAGTATATGGCTACACCTTC. It specifies CASPPGEGVYGYTF.

DNA for the CDR3: TGCGCCAGCAGCCAAGGCGCGACAATGGGCTATGGCTACACCTTC. Residues: CASSQGATMGYGYTF. The chain has TRBV4-1 and TRBJ1-2; D ambiguous. The CDR3 contains 15 residues. V was pared by 1 base and J by 4 bases, with 13 bases between. Germline CDR1 reads MGHRA; CDR2 reads YSYEKL.

The DNA for the CDR3 is TGTGCCAGCAGCTTAATCGGTGGTCGATGGGCTGGGGCCAACGTCCTGACTTTC. It codes for CASSLIGGRWAGANVLTF. This chain uses TRBV7-9 with TRBJ2-6; D ambiguous. This CDR3 region has 18 residues. V lost 2 bases, J lost 2 bases, and 16 bases lay in between. CDR1 and CDR2 from the germline V gene are SEHNR and FQNEAQ (reference sequence).

The chain combines TRBV18 with TRBJ2-1, with a possible D match to TRBD1 (6 bases). The V gene lost 0 bases and the J gene lost 0 bases, with 9 bases spanning the gap. Per the germline V gene, CDR1 is KGHSH and CDR2 is LQKENI. The CDR3 extends over 16 amino acids. The CDR3 nucleotides read TGTGCCAGCTCACCACCAGGGACAAACTCCTACAATGAGCAGTTCTTC. Its translation: CASSPPGTNSYNEQFF. The complete variable domain, with remaining parts taken from reference TRBV18 and TRBJ2-1, reads NAGVMQNPRHLVRRRGQEARLRCSPMKGHSHVYWYRQLPEEGLKFMVYLQKENIIDESGMPKERFSAEFPKEGPSILRIQQVVRGDSAAYFCASSPPGTNSYNEQFFGPGTRLTVL.

This chain uses TRBV2 with TRBJ1-4; D is undetermined. The CDR3 is 14 residues long. V was cut by 4 bases and J by 7 bases, with 13 bases left in between. Germline CDR1 is SNHLY and CDR2 is FYNNEI. The chain's CDR3 is CASSGGGFSEKLFF. CDR3 in DNA: TGTGCCAGCAGTGGGGGAGGGTTTAGTGAAAAACTGTTTTTT.

This chain links TRBV3-1 (or the pseudogene TRBV3-2) with TRBJ1-6; possibly TRBD1 for D (6 bases). Trimming took off 2 bases at V and 8 bases at J, with 10 bases between the two ends. The CDR3 contains 14 residues. Germline loops: CDR1 LGHDT, CDR2 YNNKEL (reference sequence). The CDR3 DNA sequence: TGTGCCAGCAGCCAACCAGGGGCGGATTCACCCCTCCACTTT. Its protein is CASSQPGADSPLHF.

This clone was seen a single time. This rearrangement joins TRBV15 to TRBJ2-5; D is possibly TRBD1 (5 bases). V lost 3 bases to trimming and J lost 5 bases, with 10 bases between them. The length of the CDR3 is 13 residues. Germline V gene data show CDR1 as LNHNV and CDR2 as YYDKDF (reference sequence). CDR3 DNA sequence: TGTGCCACCAGCAGCCAGGGTCGGGAGACCCAGTACTTC. Translating gives CATSSQGRETQYF.

The chain couples TRBV7-2 to TRBJ1-6; D not resolved. With 5 bases removed from V and 9 bases from J, the gap between germline ends came to 17 bases. Per the germline V gene, CDR1 is SGHTA and CDR2 is FQGNSA. The CDR3 has 15 amino acids. DNA for the CDR3: TGTGCCAGCAGCGAGAAAAGGCACACCGGTTCACCCCTCCACTTT. Amino acid sequence: CASSEKRHTGSPLHF.

V usage is TRBV5-6 and J usage is TRBJ1-2; D gene uncertain. The ends were cut back, 0 bases at V and 5 bases at J, with 8 bases in the middle. The CDR3 is made up of 13 amino acids. Germline V CDR1 and CDR2: SGHDT, YYEEEE. The CDR3, as DNA: TGTGCCAGCAGCTTGGAGGCGGATTATGGCTACACCTTC. It specifies CASSLEADYGYTF.

V is TRBV28 and J is TRBJ2-2, with 9 bases aligning to TRBD2. The CDR3 totals 16 residues. The germline CDR1 and CDR2 sequences are MDHEN and SYDVKM. V shed 3 bases and J 5 bases; nucleotides not matched to a gene: 7. CDR3 residues: CASSLRLAATTGELFF. In DNA, the CDR3 is TGTGCCAGCAGTTTGAGACTAGCGGCTACGACCGGGGAGCTGTTTTTT. The full variable domain, with the rest looked up from reference TRBV28 and TRBJ2-2, is DVKVTQSSRYLVKRTGEKVFLECVQDMDHENMFWYRQDPGLGLRLIYFSYDVKMKEKGDIPEGYSVSREKKERFSLILESASTNQTSMYLCASSLRLAATTGELFFGEGSRLTVL.

This chain joins TRBV7-9 and TRBJ1-5; D gene unclear. This CDR3 comprises 12 residues. Germline V gene lookup returns CDR1 SEHNR and CDR2 FQNEAQ (reference sequence). Trimming took 5 bases from V and 6 from J, leaving 8 bases between them. CDR3 bases: TGTGCCAGCAGCGATGTTGGTCAGCCCCAGCATTTT. Its protein is CASSDVGQPQHF.

This chain connects TRBV18 to TRBJ2-7; a possible D gene is TRBD2 (5 bases). The CDR3 has 15 residues. The V gene's germline CDR1 is KGHSH and CDR2 LQKENI. V gave up 2 bases and J gave up 1 base, with 12 bases separating them. The DNA of the CDR3 is TGTGCCAGCTCACCAAGAGTAGCGACTTCCTACGAGCAGTACTTC. This translates into CASSPRVATSYEQYF.

The chain is built from TRBV5-1 and TRBJ1-2; D gene ambiguous. The CDR3 covers 13 residues. Germline CDR1 SGHRS, CDR2 YFSETQ. Trimming took off 0 bases at V and 4 bases at J, with 7 bases between the two ends. This CDR3 reads CASSLDDFYGYTF. CDR3 nucleotide sequence: TGCGCCAGCAGCTTGGACGATTTCTATGGCTACACCTTC.